A selection of T cell receptor beta chains follows, all from one sample in a study of shared T cell receptors in the human thymus. Assay used: immunoSEQ multiplex PCR; TCRdb lists only in-frame clones, some missing. Of hundreds of thousands of clones listed, 85% to 90% were seen once; the top ten hold roughly 0.0097%. The data were also submitted as part of a second study, on human thymus T cells.

The sequencing input was thymocytes. These receptors all stem from a boy in the first two years of life with a congenital heart defect. Both conserved end residues are part of each CDR3. The D gene is left open where the match is weak. The size field is filled for only some rows; it gives once, few, many or a size class.

>TRBJ2-7|14|NA|TRBV28|NA
CASSATGIVYEQYF
TGTGCCAGCAGTGCCACAGGGATAGTCTACGAGCAGTACTTC
>TRBJ1-2|13|NA|TRBV28|NA
CASSRGGIYGYTF
TGTGCCAGCAGTCGCGGGGGCATCTATGGCTACACCTTC
>TRBJ2-3|13|NA|TRBV27|TRBD2
CASAAGATDTQYF
TGTGCCAGCGCAGCGGGGGCCACAGATACGCAGTATTTT
>TRBJ1-1|10|few|TRBV18|NA
CASFEGFWFF
TGTGCCAGCTTCGAGGGCTTTTGGTTCTTT
>TRBJ2-1|15|NA|TRBV5-1|TRBD2
CASRQTSGRDNEQFF
TGCGCCAGCAGACAAACTAGCGGGAGGGACAATGAGCAGTTCTTC
>TRBJ2-5|13|NA|TRBV28|TRBD1
CASRDRWEETQYF
TGTGCCAGCCGGGACAGGTGGGAAGAGACCCAGTACTTC
>TRBJ2-1|18|NA|TRBV29-1|TRBD2
CSVGERLAGVGSYNEQFF
TGCAGCGTTGGAGAGAGATTAGCGGGAGTAGGGTCCTACAATGAGCAGTTCTTC
>TRBJ2-1|12|NA|TRBV5-4|NA
CASSLDGNEQFF
TGTGCCAGCAGCTTGGACGGCAATGAGCAGTTCTTC
>TRBJ1-2|10|few|TRBV5-6|NA
CASRVRGYTF
TGTGCCAGCAGGGTGAGAGGCTACACCTTC
>TRBJ2-7|13|once|TRBV19|NA
CAVSGREFYEQYF
TGTGCCGTGAGTGGGCGCGAATTCTACGAGCAGTACTTC
>TRBJ2-1|16|NA|TRBV19|TRBD2
CASSIEWTSGTNEQFF
TGTGCCAGTAGTATAGAGTGGACTAGCGGGACCAATGAGCAGTTCTTC
>TRBJ2-7|16|once|TRBV7-9|TRBD1
CASSLGRTGIPYEQYF
TGTGCCAGCAGCTTAGGGAGGACAGGGATCCCTTACGAGCAGTACTTC
>TRBJ2-2|14|NA|TRBV10-1|NA
CASSVTANTGELFF
TGCGCCAGCAGTGTAACGGCGAACACCGGGGAGCTGTTTTTT
>TRBJ2-5|16|NA|TRBV5-1|TRBD2
CASSLLEREGQETQYF
TGCGCCAGCAGCTTGTTGGAGCGGGAGGGCCAAGAGACCCAGTACTTC
>TRBJ2-3|18|NA|TRBV5-1|TRBD2
CASSLVGTSGSSTDTQYF
TGCGCCAGCAGCTTGGTTGGGACTAGCGGGAGTAGCACAGATACGCAGTATTTT
>TRBJ2-1|16|NA|TRBV10-3|TRBD2
CAIRAGTSPSYNEQFF
TGTGCCATCAGAGCCGGGACTAGCCCTTCCTACAATGAGCAGTTCTTC
>TRBJ2-1|16|NA|TRBV15|TRBD2
CATSMGTSGTYNEQFF
TGTGCCACCAGCATGGGGACTAGCGGGACGTACAATGAGCAGTTCTTC
>TRBJ2-7|14|NA|TRBV18|NA
CASSPDSKAGEQYF
TGTGCCAGCTCACCAGACTCGAAGGCGGGCGAGCAGTACTTC
>TRBJ2-7|18|NA|TRBV4-2|NA
CASSHKSETSGAPYEQYF
TGTGCCAGCAGCCATAAGAGTGAGACTAGTGGGGCCCCCTACGAGCAGTACTTC
>TRBJ2-3|15|NA|TRBV11-2|NA
CASSSTRGHTDTQYF
TGTGCCAGCAGCTCCACTAGGGGACACACAGATACGCAGTATTTT
>TRBJ2-7|14|NA|TRBV12-5|TRBD1
CASGSGQGFYEQYF
TGTGCTAGTGGGTCGGGACAGGGGTTCTACGAGCAGTACTTC
>TRBJ2-5|16|NA|TRBV11-3|TRBD2
CASSPPEAGAQETQYF
TGTGCCAGCAGCCCACCAGAAGCGGGGGCCCAAGAGACCCAGTACTTC
>TRBJ2-1|16|NA|TRBV7-9|TRBD1
CASSLVRDRGWNEQFF
TGTGCCAGCAGCTTAGTCCGGGACAGGGGATGGAATGAGCAGTTCTTC
>TRBJ1-2|19|NA|TRBV4-1|TRBD1
CASSQIGQGEHLANYGYTF
TGCGCCAGCAGCCAGATTGGACAGGGGGAACACCTAGCTAACTATGGCTACACCTTC
>TRBJ2-7|13|NA|TRBV6-5|NA
CASSYADPYEQYF
TGTGCCAGCAGTTACGCGGATCCCTACGAGCAGTACTTC
>TRBJ2-5|10|NA|TRBV20-1|NA
CSASRQTQYF
TGCAGTGCATCGAGACAAACCCAGTACTTC
>TRBJ2-3|17|NA|TRBV9|NA
CASSPGAEGALTDTQYF
TGTGCCAGCAGCCCCGGCGCGGAGGGGGCGCTGACAGATACGCAGTATTTT
>TRBJ2-7|12|NA|TRBV28|TRBD2
CASSPEGGSLYF
TGTGCCAGCAGCCCCGAAGGCGGGAGTCTGTACTTC